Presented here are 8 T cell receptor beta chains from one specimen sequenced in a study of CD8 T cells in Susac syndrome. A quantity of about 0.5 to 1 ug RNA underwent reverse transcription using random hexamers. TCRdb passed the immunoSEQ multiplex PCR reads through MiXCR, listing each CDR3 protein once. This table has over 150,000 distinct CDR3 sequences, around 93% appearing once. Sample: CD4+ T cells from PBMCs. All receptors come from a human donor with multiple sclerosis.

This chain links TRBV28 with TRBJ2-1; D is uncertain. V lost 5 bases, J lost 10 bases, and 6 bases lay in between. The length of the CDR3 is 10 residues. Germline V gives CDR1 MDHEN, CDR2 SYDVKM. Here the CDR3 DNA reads TGTGCCAGCAGTCGGCTCGAGCAGTTCTTC. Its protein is CASSRLEQFF.

The CDR3 region has the DNA TGTGCCAGTAGTCCCGAGGGGTTTACCGGGGAGCTGTTTTTT. Protein sequence: CASSPEGFTGELFF. The chain carries TRBV19 and TRBJ2-2; D might be TRBD1 or TRBD2, each matching 5 bases. From germline, CDR1 is LNHDA and CDR2 SQIVND (reference sequence). The CDR3 is 14 residues long. Between the trimmed V and J ends, which lost 5 bases and 5 bases, there was a span of 12 bases.

The CDR3 DNA reads TGTGCCAGCAGCTCCCAAACCGGGGCAGCTCCCCCGGTTCAGTACTTC. Protein product: CASSSQTGAAPPVQYF. The V and J genes are TRBV5-5 and TRBJ2-4, with D perhaps being TRBD1 or TRBD2 (5 bases each). CDR3 length: 16 residues. CDR1 and CDR2 (germline): SGHKS, YYEKEE (reference sequence). V was trimmed by 3 bases and J by 11 bases, leaving 24 bases between them.

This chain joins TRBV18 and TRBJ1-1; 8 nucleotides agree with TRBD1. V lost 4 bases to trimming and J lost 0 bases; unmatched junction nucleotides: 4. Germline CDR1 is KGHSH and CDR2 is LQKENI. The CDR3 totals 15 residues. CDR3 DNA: TGTGCCAGCTCACTGAACAGGGGGGTGAACACTGAAGCTTTCTTT. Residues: CASSLNRGVNTEAFF.

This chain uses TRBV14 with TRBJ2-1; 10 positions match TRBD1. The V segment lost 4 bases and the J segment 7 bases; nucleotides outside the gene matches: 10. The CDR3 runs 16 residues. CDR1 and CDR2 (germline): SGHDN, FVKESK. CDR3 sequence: CASSPPRQGAGNEQFF. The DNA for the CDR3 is TGTGCCAGCAGCCCCCCTCGACAGGGGGCCGGGAATGAGCAGTTCTTC.

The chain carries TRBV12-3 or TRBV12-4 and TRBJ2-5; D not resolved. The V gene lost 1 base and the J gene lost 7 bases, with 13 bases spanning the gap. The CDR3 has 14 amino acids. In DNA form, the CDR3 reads TGTGCCAGCAGTTTAGGACTGCCATCTAGGACCCAGTACTTC. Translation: CASSLGLPSRTQYF.

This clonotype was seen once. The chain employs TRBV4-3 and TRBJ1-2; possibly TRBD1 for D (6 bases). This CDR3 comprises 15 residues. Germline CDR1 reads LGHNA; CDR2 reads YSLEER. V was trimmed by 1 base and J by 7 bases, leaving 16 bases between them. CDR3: CASSQALGGRSGYTF. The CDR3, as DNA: TGCGCCAGCAGCCAAGCTCTTGGGGGGCGAAGTGGCTACACCTTC.

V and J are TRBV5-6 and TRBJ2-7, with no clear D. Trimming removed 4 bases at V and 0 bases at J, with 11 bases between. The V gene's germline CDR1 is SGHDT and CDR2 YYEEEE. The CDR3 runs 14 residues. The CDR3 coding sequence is TGTGCCAGCAGCCCCCTAGAGAGCTCCTACGAGCAGTACTTC. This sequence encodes CASSPLESSYEQYF. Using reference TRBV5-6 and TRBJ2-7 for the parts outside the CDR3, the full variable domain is DAGVTQSPTHLIKTRGQQVTLRCSPKSGHDTVSWYQQALGQGPQFIFQYYEEEERQRGNFPDRFSGHQFPNYSSELNVNALLLGDSALYLCASSPLESSYEQYFGPGTRLTVT.